The 25 T cell receptor beta chains reported below all come from one sample, sequenced in a study of control samples from healthy donors and cancer patients. The assay was immunoSEQ multiplex PCR, and TCRdb's table has in-frame clones only and misses some. Of tens of thousands of clones in the sample, more than 85% were seen once. Material: blood. Every receptor here comes from a woman between 50 and 59 years old in good health.

J is TRBJ1-3 and V is TRBV18; tentatively, D is TRBD1 (6 bases). V gave up 2 bases and J gave up 3 bases, with 14 bases separating them. This CDR3 spans 16 amino acids. Germline CDR1 and CDR2: KGHSH and LQKENI. CDR3 protein: CASSPLARGLGNTIYF. In nucleotides, the CDR3 is TGTGCCAGCTCACCATTGGCCCGGGGGCTTGGAAACACCATATATTTT.

The V gene is TRBV11-2, the J gene TRBJ2-5; TRBD1 agrees at 10 bases. J gave up 1 base and V 5 bases, and 4 bases lay outside the gene matches. This CDR3 is 15 amino acids long. CDR1 is SGHAT and CDR2 is FQNNGV in the germline V gene. CDR3 in DNA: TGTGCCAGCAGCCCGGGACAGGGGTCCCAAGAGACCCAGTACTTC. Translation gives CASSPGQGSQETQYF.

The chain carries TRBV5-6 and TRBJ1-1; D not resolved. Germline V gene lookup returns CDR1 SGHDT and CDR2 YYEEEE. This CDR3 spans 15 amino acids. With 0 bases removed from V and 0 bases from J, the gap between germline ends came to 9 bases. DNA of the CDR3: TGTGCCAGCAGCTTGGGTGCCCATATGAACACTGAAGCTTTCTTT. It codes for CASSLGAHMNTEAFF.

The V and J genes are TRBV20-1 and TRBJ2-2, with D perhaps assigned TRBD1 or TRBD2 (5 bases each). Germline lookup yields CDR1 DFQATT and CDR2 SNEGSKA (reference sequence). V was clipped by 6 bases and J by 7 bases, with 9 bases between them. The CDR3 contains 11 residues. The CDR3 nucleotides are TGCAGTGCCAGGGAGAGCGGGGAGCTGTTTTTT. Translated: CSARESGELFF.

The J gene is TRBJ1-2, the V gene TRBV4-1; no clear D gene. V gave up 4 bases and J gave up 8 bases, with 20 bases separating them. CDR1 and CDR2 (germline): MGHRA, YSYEKL. CDR3 size: 15 residues. CDR3 in amino acids: CASSPQQEALWGYTF. The CDR3, as DNA: TGCGCCAGCAGCCCCCAGCAGGAGGCCCTGTGGGGCTACACCTTC.

The chain couples TRBV28 to TRBJ1-6; the D is unclear. This CDR3 comprises 17 residues. Germline V gene lookup returns CDR1 MDHEN and CDR2 SYDVKM. Between the trimmed V and J ends, which lost 5 bases and 0 bases, there was a span of 14 bases. CDR3 sequence (DNA): TGTGCCAGCAGTGGACGGAGGACTAGCTCCTATAATTCACCCCTCCACTTT. Amino acids: CASSGRRTSSYNSPLHF.

V and J are TRBV9 and TRBJ2-5; 9 bases are a match to TRBD2. CDR1 and CDR2 from the germline V gene are SGDLS and YYNGEE. The CDR3 sequence is 16 residues long. J was trimmed by 5 bases and V by 0 bases; bases with no gene match: 8. The CDR3 bases are TGTGCCAGCAGCGTAGGTCCTAGCGGGATCGGGGAGACCCAGTACTTC. Translated: CASSVGPSGIGETQYF. Looking up the rest from reference TRBV9 and TRBJ2-5 gives the full variable domain: DSGVTQTPKHLITATGQRVTLRCSPRSGDLSVYWYQQSLDQGLQFLIQYYNGEERAKGNILERFSAQQFPDLHSELNLSSLELGDSALYFCASSVGPSGIGETQYFGPGTRLLVL.

This rearrangement joins TRBV10-3 to TRBJ1-3; D gene uncertain. Germline V gives CDR1 ENHRY, CDR2 SYGVKD. V was cut by 7 bases and J by 5 bases, with 12 bases left in between. This CDR3 is built from 13 residues. CDR3 sequence: CAITPRERNTIYF. Written as DNA, the CDR3 is TGTGCCATCACACCGCGCGAAAGAAACACCATATATTTT.

As to this clone: Other DNA sequences in the sample encode the same CDR3. The chain joins TRBV9 to TRBJ2-1; 8 nucleotides match TRBD1. The trim removed 0 bases at V and 5 bases at J, leaving 4 bases unmatched. In germline, CDR1 is SGDLS, CDR2 YYNGEE. CDR3 length: 15 residues. For the CDR3, the DNA is TGTGCCAGCAGCGTAGGCACAGGGGGGAACAATGAGCAGTTCTTC. This sequence encodes CASSVGTGGNNEQFF.

The chain employs TRBV11-2 and TRBJ2-1; maybe TRBD2 (5 bases). Germline V gene lookup returns CDR1 SGHAT and CDR2 FQNNGV. The CDR3 covers 16 residues. Trimming took 4 bases from V and 0 from J, leaving 13 bases between them. CDR3 residues: CASSSLPGSSYNEQFF. As DNA, the CDR3 is TGTGCCAGCAGCTCCCTGCCGGGAAGCTCCTACAATGAGCAGTTCTTC.

V is TRBV10-3 and J is TRBJ2-7, with D perhaps TRBD1 (6 bases). V was pared by 1 base and J by 0 bases, with 7 bases between. Germline V gene data show CDR1 as ENHRY and CDR2 as SYGVKD. The CDR3 spans 14 residues. CDR3 region: CAISEWDNSYEQYF. CDR3 coding DNA: TGTGCCATCAGTGAGTGGGACAACTCCTACGAGCAGTACTTC.

This clone has just one count. The chain couples TRBV12-3 or TRBV12-4 to TRBJ2-7; no clear D gene. The CDR3 consists of 13 residues. The V gene lost 3 bases and the J gene lost 3 bases, with 9 bases spanning the gap. This chain's CDR3 is CASSLPGFYEQYF. The DNA for the CDR3 is TGTGCCAGCAGTTTGCCCGGTTTCTACGAGCAGTACTTC.

The chain employs TRBV9 and TRBJ2-5, with D maybe TRBD2 (5 bases). CDR1 is SGDLS and CDR2 is YYNGEE in the germline V gene. V dropped 0 bases and J dropped 5 bases, with 8 bases sitting between them. There are 13 residues in the CDR3. For the CDR3, the DNA is TGTGCCAGCAGCGTAGCCGGGGAGGAGACCCAGTACTTC. Translated: CASSVAGEETQYF.

A word on this clone: Other DNA sequences within the sample encode an identical CDR3. The V and J genes are TRBV5-6 and TRBJ2-2; D possibly uses TRBD1 or TRBD2 (6 bases each). Between the trimmed V and J ends, which lost 3 bases and 4 bases, there was a span of 22 bases. Germline lookup yields CDR1 SGHDT and CDR2 YYEEEE. CDR3 length equals 18 residues. The CDR3, as DNA: TGTGCCAGCAGCTCCGCTTCACGGGGGCTAGCTGGCACCGGGGAGCTGTTTTTT. It encodes CASSSASRGLAGTGELFF.

V usage is TRBV12-3 or TRBV12-4 and J usage is TRBJ2-5; D is possibly TRBD1 (5 bases). The CDR3 extends over 12 amino acids. Trimming cost V 3 bases and J 7 bases, with 9 bases left between them. In DNA, the CDR3 is TGTGCCAGCAGTTTGGGGCTCGCGACCCAGTACTTC. It encodes CASSLGLATQYF.

The rearrangement joins TRBV19 to TRBJ1-1; D gene unclear. Trimming shortened V by 7 bases and J by 0 bases, and 9 bases separated the two germline ends. CDR3 size: 13 residues. Per the germline V gene, CDR1 is LNHDA and CDR2 is SQIVND (reference sequence). The CDR3 DNA reads TGTGCCAGTATTAGGGCCGTGAACACTGAAGCTTTCTTT. Its translation: CASIRAVNTEAFF.

The genes are TRBV9 and TRBJ2-7; 7 bases map to TRBD2. Germline CDR1 SGDLS, CDR2 YYNGEE. There are 14 residues in the CDR3. J gave up 3 bases and V 0 bases, and 3 bases lay outside the gene matches. The CDR3 nucleotides read TGTGCCAGCAGCGTAGATCCTAGCGGCTACGAGCAGTACTTC. Its protein product is CASSVDPSGYEQYF.

J is TRBJ1-2 and V is TRBV28; 8 bases are shared with TRBD1. This CDR3 has 14 residues. Germline CDR1 MDHEN, CDR2 SYDVKM. Trimming took 2 bases from V and 5 from J; bases not matched to a gene: 4. The CDR3 region has the DNA TGTGCCAGCAGTTTACAGGGGGCGGGATATGGCTACACCTTC. Translated: CASSLQGAGYGYTF.

This rearrangement joins TRBV11-2 to TRBJ2-3; 12 bases agree with TRBD2. The CDR3 covers 19 residues. V gave up 4 bases and J gave up 1 base; unmatched junction bases: 12. The germline CDR1 and CDR2 sequences are SGHAT and FQNNGV. CDR3 nucleotide sequence: TGTGCCAGCAGCTCACACCCCTTTCTAGCGGGAGGGCGCACAGATACGCAGTATTTT. Residues: CASSSHPFLAGGRTDTQYF.

V usage is TRBV11-2 and J usage is TRBJ2-3, with 7 bases lining up with TRBD1. The trim removed 5 bases at V and 2 bases at J, leaving 4 bases unmatched. In germline, CDR1 is SGHAT, CDR2 FQNNGV. CDR3 length: 14 amino acids. The CDR3 sequence is CASSQTGTTDTQYF. The CDR3, as DNA: TGTGCCAGCAGCCAGACAGGGACCACAGATACGCAGTATTTT.

There are a few counts of this clone. The V gene is TRBV27, the J gene TRBJ2-6, with D tentatively TRBD1 (5 bases). The germline V gene has CDR1 MNHEY and CDR2 SMNVEV (reference sequence). Trimming pared 5 bases from V and 3 bases from J, leaving 17 bases between. The CDR3 is 17 residues long. CDR3 DNA: TGTGCCAGCAGTCCATCCGGCAGGGCTGGTGGGGCCAACGTCCTGACTTTC. The encoded protein is CASSPSGRAGGANVLTF.

The V call is TRBV29-1, the J call TRBJ2-1; 7 nucleotides line up with TRBD2. V trimming: 3 bases; J trimming: 3 bases; junction bases outside the gene matches: 5. This CDR3 region has 14 residues. Germline V gives CDR1 SQVTM, CDR2 ANQGSEA. CDR3 bases: TGCAGCGTTGATCCTAGCGGCCTCTACAATGAGCAGTTCTTC. Translating it yields CSVDPSGLYNEQFF.

The chain employs TRBV2 and TRBJ1-2, with D hard to call. Per germline, CDR1 SNHLY and CDR2 FYNNEI. CDR3 length equals 12 residues. V gave up 7 bases and J gave up 5 bases, with 11 bases separating them. As DNA, the CDR3 is TGTGCCAGCAAAGGGAGGGAGTATGGCTACACCTTC. Its translation: CASKGREYGYTF.

The gene calls are TRBV5-1 and TRBJ1-2; D unresolved. Germline CDR1 SGHRS, CDR2 YFSETQ. Trimming left V 4 bases short and J 2 bases short, with 9 bases between. CDR3 length: 13 residues. The CDR3 is CASSPDGNYGYTF. In nucleotides, the CDR3 is TGCGCCAGCAGCCCTGACGGGAACTATGGCTACACCTTC. Combining the CDR3 with reference TRBV5-1 and TRBJ1-2 gives the whole variable domain KAGVTQTPRYLIKTRGQQVTLSCSPISGHRSVSWYQQTPGQGLQFLFEYFSETQRNKGNFPGRFSGRQFSNSRSEMNVSTLELGDSALYLCASSPDGNYGYTFGSGTRLTVV.

This rearrangement joins TRBV15 to TRBJ2-1, with D perhaps being TRBD1 or TRBD2 (5 bases each). V was clipped by 1 base and J by 0 bases, with 13 bases between them. The CDR3 has 17 residues. Germline CDR1 is LNHNV and CDR2 is YYDKDF (reference sequence). The CDR3 bases are TGTGCCACCAGCAGAGGGATGGGGGATAGCTCCTACAATGAGCAGTTCTTC. Translating it yields CATSRGMGDSSYNEQFF.